This entry is about one TCR beta chain. Germline-derived CDR1 and CDR2 are SGHVS and FQNEAQ. There are 14 residues in the CDR3. Trimming took 0 bases from V and 7 from J, leaving 10 bases between them. This specimen comes from a study of blood T cell repertoires in COVID-19. Original handling: Estimates of nucleated cell counts were drawn from the amplification of reference gene primers. Produced via immunoSEQ multiplex PCR; TCRdb's table is partial and in-frame only. V, J and clone size reflect that table, while D and trimming were determined from the DNA. The sample has 250,000 or so clones, around 90% seen once.

This receptor was identified in an older woman with active or convalescent COVID-19. The sequenced sample was peripheral blood. The chain uses TRBV7-8 and TRBJ1-5; D possibly corresponds to TRBD1 (5 bases). CDR3 in amino acids: CASSLAGAVQPQHF. The CDR3 DNA reads TGTGCCAGCAGCTTAGCAGGGGCGGTGCAGCCCCAGCATTTT.